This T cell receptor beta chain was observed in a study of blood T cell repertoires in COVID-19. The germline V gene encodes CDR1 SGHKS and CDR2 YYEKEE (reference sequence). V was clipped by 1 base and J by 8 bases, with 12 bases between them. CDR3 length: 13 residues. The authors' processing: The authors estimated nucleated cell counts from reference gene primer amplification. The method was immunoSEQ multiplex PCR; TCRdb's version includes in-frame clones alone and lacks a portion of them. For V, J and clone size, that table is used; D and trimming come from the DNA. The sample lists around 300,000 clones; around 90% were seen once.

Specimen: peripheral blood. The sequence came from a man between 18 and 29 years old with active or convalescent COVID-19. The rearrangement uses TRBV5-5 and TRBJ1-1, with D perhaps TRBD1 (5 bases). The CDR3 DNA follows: TGTGCCAGCAGCTTGAGCCGGGACTTCGAAGCTTTCTTT. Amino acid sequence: CASSLSRDFEAFF.